This TCR beta chain was documented in a study of blood T cell repertoires in COVID-19 (TCRdb year 2020). Turning to the overall study: The collaborator samples originated in the United States, Italy and Spain and spanned the acute and convalescent phases of COVID-19. Where HLA class I and class II types were available, the types were taken from metadata supplied by the sample provider, not from assay-based typing. The material from the prospective study consisted of cDNA or gDNA derived from T cells, B-cell-depleted T cells, or PBMCs. Samples came from the ongoing ImmuneRACE study (first 160 participants) plus 1,254 subjects from 6 global collaborators. The repertoires were made available in a free public database intended to serve as a resource for research on the immune response to SARS-CoV-2. Subjects who had been exposed to COVID-19, were actively infected with it, or had recovered from it provided the deeply sampled blood TCRbeta repertoires that made up the dataset. The sample metadata nearly always contained a de-identified subject ID, COVID-19 status, age in years and sex.

The immunoSEQ Assay, a bias-controlled multiplex PCR, was used to amplify TCRbeta CDR3 regions from genomic DNA. The source study handled its data this way. Within the assay, amplification of reference gene primers was used to estimate how many nucleated cells each sample contained. To quantify the absolute abundance of each unique TCRbeta CDR3 rearrangement, sequence reads were collapsed and filtered. For each sample, productive Simpson clonality was calculated by taking the square root of Simpson's diversity index across productive rearrangements. TCRdb limited this immuneACCESS table to in-frame rearrangements with V and J called. A share of clones is missing; checked studies link under half to unresolved V genes, and the rest is unexplained. The D gene and trimming were derived from the DNA, and the V and J assignments and clone size from that table. This sample lists roughly 290,000 clones; over 75% were detected once. The leading ten clones occupy approximately 7.5% of the sample.

Its CDR3 holds 13 amino acids, cysteine through phenylalanine. The CDR3 DNA has 39 bases and is translated from base 1. CDR1 and CDR2, looked up from the germline V gene, are SGHTA and FQGNSA. The V and J ends are trimmed by 3 bases and 5 bases, leaving 11 bases between them. Regarding this clone: Its antigen remains undetermined. Base-call qualities are not available, and no considerably larger clone is one nucleotide away.

In Seattle, one collaborating source enrolled patients while the infection was active and tracked those patients longitudinally over the course of disease. Each collaborating institution followed its own protocols to collect whole blood in K2EDTA tubes. For TCRbeta analysis, collaborators shipped samples as frozen whole blood, isolated PBMCs, or DNA extracted from either of those sample types. Overall study outcomes, separate from this receptor: The quantity of clinical and demographic metadata differed by source and by participant and was supplied without curation.

The TCR was taken from a woman aged 25 to 39 with COVID-19, enrolled during active disease. Material for sequencing was peripheral blood. The V and J genes are TRBV7-2 and TRBJ2-7; the D gene cannot be resolved reliably. The CDR3 loop reads CASSLPEVNEQYF. The nucleotide sequence is TGTGCCAGCAGCTTGCCTGAGGTGAACGAGCAGTACTTC.